A selection of T cell receptor beta chains follows, all from one sample in a study of T-cell reconstitution after alpha-beta-depleted transplantation in children. Via MiXCR, TCRdb re-called the PCR reads, giving one row per CDR3 protein. The repertoire has a few hundred thousand distinct CDR3 sequences, around a tenth of them found once; the top ten carry about 2.3%. This material consisted of PBMCs from the stem cell graft donor, taken from the stem cell graft. Every receptor here comes from a human donor who donated a stem cell graft to a child with acute lymphoblastic leukemia. The CDR3 runs from the conserved cysteine through the conserved F or W. A D gene is named only where the DNA matches it firmly. A row's size may be missing; if present it is once, few, many or a size class.

14	TRBD1	many	TRBV28	TRBJ1-3	TGTGCCAGCAGCAAAACAGGGGCCGGAAACACCATATATTTT	CASSKTGAGNTIYF
18	TRBD1	few	TRBV15	TRBJ2-3	TGTGCCACCAGCAGATTTCCCCCAACGGGACAGGGGAAAGATACGCAGTATTTT	CATSRFPPTGQGKDTQYF
14	.	few	TRBV20-1	TRBJ2-1	TGCAGTGCTACTACCGGACCCGTCCCCAATGAGCAGTTCTTC	CSATTGPVPNEQFF
15	.	.	TRBV27	TRBJ2-1	TGTGCCAGCAGTTTCAGCAATGGCCCCTACAATGAGCAGTTCTTC	CASSFSNGPYNEQFF
15	TRBD1	.	TRBV5-5	TRBJ1-5	TGTGCCAGCAGCTCCGGGACAGGGCTCAATCAGCCCCAGCATTTT	CASSSGTGLNQPQHF
16	.	few	TRBV7-8	TRBJ2-7	TGTGCCAGCAGCTTAGAGGGTTCAGGAACCGCCTACGAGCAGTACTTC	CASSLEGSGTAYEQYF
13	.	.	TRBV20-1	TRBJ2-1	TGCAGTGCTCCCAGACAGGAGACCGATGAGCAGTTCTTC	CSAPRQETDEQFF
14	TRBD1	.	TRBV12-3/TRBV12-4	TRBJ1-2	TGTGCCAGCAGCCCCGTGGGACAGCCCTATGGCTACACCTTC	CASSPVGQPYGYTF
11	.	many	TRBV9	TRBJ1-1	TGTGCCAGCAGCCCACAGGCCCAGGCTTTCTTT	CASSPQAQAFF
13	.	many	TRBV27	TRBJ1-5	TGTGCCAGCAGTACAGGGTCCTTTCAGCCCCAGCATTTT	CASSTGSFQPQHF
15	.	.	TRBV4-2	TRBJ2-1	TGTGCCAGCAGCCAGGACCCCCTTCGGACCTCTGAGCAGTTCTTC	CASSQDPLRTSEQFF
20	.	.	TRBV7-8	TRBJ2-6	TGTGCCAGCAGCCCCCAGACTAGACGTGACCATTACTCTGGGGCCAACGTCCTGACTTTC	CASSPQTRRDHYSGANVLTF
16	TRBD2	.	TRBV4-3	TRBJ2-2	TGCGCCAGCAGCCAAGAAGCAAGCGGGAGCACCGGGGAGCTGTTTTTT	CASSQEASGSTGELFF
19	TRBD1	.	TRBV7-7	TRBJ2-1	TGTGCTAGCAGCCCACGATCGACAGGGGGATCAAGGTTGGGGCTAGAGCAGTTCTTC	CASSPRSTGGSRLGLEQFF
14	.	few	TRBV3-1	TRBJ1-4	TGTGCCAGCAGCCGTGGCAGCCGAGGGGAAAAACTGTTTTTT	CASSRGSRGEKLFF
19	.	.	TRBV11-2	TRBJ2-6	TGTGCCAGCAGCTTAGACCCAGTCTCTTTAGTTTCTGGGGCCAACGTCCTGACTTTC	CASSLDPVSLVSGANVLTF
14	.	.	TRBV6-2/TRBV6-3	TRBJ1-5	TGTGCCAGCACCACCGCGTGGGGCAATCAGCCCCAGCATTTT	CASTTAWGNQPQHF
14	.	few	TRBV7-9	TRBJ1-4	TGTGCCAGCAGCACTCGGCAGGATATCGAAAAACTGTTTTTT	CASSTRQDIEKLFF
17	TRBD2	few	TRBV4-3	TRBJ2-3	TGCGCCAGCAGCCAAGATCCCCTAGCGGGAGGTTCGGATACGCAGTATTTT	CASSQDPLAGGSDTQYF
15	.	few	TRBV5-1	TRBJ1-2	TGCGCCAGCAGCCCAGGGACGGAGCCTAACTATGGCTACACCTTC	CASSPGTEPNYGYTF
18	TRBD2	few	TRBV3-1	TRBJ2-7	TGTGCCAGCAGCCAAGAGGGACTAGCGGAGCCCCCCCTCTACGAGCAGTACTTC	CASSQEGLAEPPLYEQYF
17	.	few	TRBV14	TRBJ2-2	TGTGCCAGCAGCCAAGATTTGGGGGATCCGAACACCGGGGAGCTGTTTTTT	CASSQDLGDPNTGELFF
12	.	.	TRBV25-1	TRBJ2-2	TGTGCCAGCAGGCAGCGTCCCGGGGAGCTGTTTTTT	CASRQRPGELFF
17	TRBD1	few	TRBV4-1	TRBJ1-1	TGCGCCAGCAGCCAGGTCGGAAACAGGGGGCCAGGCACTGAAGCTTTCTTT	CASSQVGNRGPGTEAFF
13	.	few	TRBV7-6	TRBJ2-7	TGTGCCAGCAGCTCAACAGGGCACGGCGAGCAGTACTTC	CASSSTGHGEQYF
14	.	.	TRBV18	TRBJ1-4	TGTGCCAGCTCACCGCGAGGGGTGGGTGAAAAACTGTTTTTT	CASSPRGVGEKLFF
17	TRBD2	many	TRBV9	TRBJ2-3	TGTGCCAGCGGTCGGACTAGCGGGAGGTGGGGAACAGATACGCAGTATTTT	CASGRTSGRWGTDTQYF
16	.	many	TRBV28	TRBJ2-3	TGTGCCAGCAGTTTGTCCCGGGGAGGTGGCACAGATACGCAGTATTTT	CASSLSRGGGTDTQYF
13	.	.	TRBV20-1	TRBJ2-3	TGCAGTGCTGGCCTAGCCTACACAGATACGCAGTATTTT	CSAGLAYTDTQYF
13	.	few	TRBV6-1	TRBJ2-7	TGTGCCAGCAACCCATCGTCTAGCTACGAGCAGTACTTC	CASNPSSSYEQYF
15	TRBD1	.	TRBV5-6	TRBJ2-7	TGTGCCAGCAGCTTGGTGGGGACAGGGCTCCACGAGCAGTACTTC	CASSLVGTGLHEQYF
13	.	.	TRBV18	TRBJ1-1	TGTGCCAGCTCTCCTCGGGCCGGGATTATGGCTTTCTTT	CASSPRAGIMAFF
14	TRBD2	few	TRBV7-8	TRBJ2-1	TGTGCCAGCAGCTTGGGACTAGTTCGGGATGAGCAGTTCTTC	CASSLGLVRDEQFF
16	TRBD2	.	TRBV7-3	TRBJ2-3	TGTGCCTCCTCCCCCGATCGACTAGCGGGAGGTGATACGCAGTATTTT	CASSPDRLAGGDTQYF
14	TRBD2	few	TRBV7-2	TRBJ2-1	TGTGCCAGCAGCTCCCCAGATAGGACTAGTGAGCAGTTCTTC	CASSSPDRTSEQFF
17	TRBD1	.	TRBV6-2/TRBV6-3	TRBJ2-3	TGTGCCAGCAGTTTGGGACAGGGATGGGATAGCACAGATACGCAGTATTTT	CASSLGQGWDSTDTQYF
14	TRBD1	.	TRBV20-1	TRBJ2-7	TGCAGTGCTACGACCGGGACAGCCCGAAACGAGCAGTACTTC	CSATTGTARNEQYF
13	.	many	TRBV4-1	TRBJ1-2	TGCGCCAGCAGCCAAGTCGGATCCTATGGCTACACCTTC	CASSQVGSYGYTF
14	.	few	TRBV27	TRBJ1-5	TGTGCCAGCAGTTCGGAAGGGCTCAATCAGCCCCAGCATTTT	CASSSEGLNQPQHF
18	TRBD1	many	TRBV11-1	TRBJ2-3	TGTGCCAGCAGCTTACGATCCGCCGGGACAGGGAGCACAGATACGCAGTATTTT	CASSLRSAGTGSTDTQYF
12	.	.	TRBV29-1	TRBJ2-5	TGCAGCGCCTCCACGGGGGATGAGACCCAGTACTTC	CSASTGDETQYF
13	.	many	TRBV5-1	TRBJ1-1	TGCGCCAGCAGCTTGGAAGGGTCCCCTGAAGCTTTCTTT	CASSLEGSPEAFF
14	.	.	TRBV6-2/TRBV6-3	TRBJ2-3	TGTGCCAGCAGCGGGAGATTAGGCACAGATACGCAGTATTTT	CASSGRLGTDTQYF
14	TRBD1	.	TRBV9	TRBJ1-2	TGTGCCAGCAGCCATCCCGGGACAGGGGGCGGCTACACCTTC	CASSHPGTGGGYTF
14	.	few	TRBV18	TRBJ2-7	TGTGCCACCCGGGGTTCGGACAGACCCTACGAGCAGTACTTC	CATRGSDRPYEQYF
14	TRBD1	few	TRBV28	TRBJ1-1	TGTGCCAGCAGTTTTCGGGACAGAAAATCTGAAGCTTTCTTT	CASSFRDRKSEAFF
14	TRBD2	.	TRBV7-2	TRBJ2-7	TGTGCCAGCAGCCGGGGGGGACGCGGCTACGAGCAGTACTTC	CASSRGGRGYEQYF
18	.	many	TRBV4-2	TRBJ2-2	TGTGCCAGCAGCCCCGGAGTCACCGGGACTCAGAACACCGGGGAGCTGTTTTTT	CASSPGVTGTQNTGELFF
13	.	few	TRBV20-1	TRBJ2-3	TGCAGTGCTATTTCAGGGGGCACAGATACGCAGTATTTT	CSAISGGTDTQYF
15	.	.	TRBV10-2	TRBJ2-7	TGCGCCAGCAGTGAGTCGAGAGGGAGACCCTACGAGCAGTACTTC	CASSESRGRPYEQYF
12	.	many	TRBV6-6	TRBJ1-2	TGTGCCAGCAGTCCGGGACCAGTTGGCTACACCTTC	CASSPGPVGYTF
16	TRBD1	.	TRBV6-5	TRBJ1-1	TGTGCCAGCAGTTACTCTCGAGGACAGGGGACGGCGAGAGCTTTCTTT	CASSYSRGQGTARAFF
11	.	.	TRBV29-1	TRBJ2-1	TGCAGCGCGGATGCGGGGTATGAGCAGTTCTTC	CSADAGYEQFF
15	.	.	TRBV28	TRBJ1-1	TGTGCCAGCAGTCCCGCAGGCTTGTTGAACACTGAAGCTTTCTTT	CASSPAGLLNTEAFF